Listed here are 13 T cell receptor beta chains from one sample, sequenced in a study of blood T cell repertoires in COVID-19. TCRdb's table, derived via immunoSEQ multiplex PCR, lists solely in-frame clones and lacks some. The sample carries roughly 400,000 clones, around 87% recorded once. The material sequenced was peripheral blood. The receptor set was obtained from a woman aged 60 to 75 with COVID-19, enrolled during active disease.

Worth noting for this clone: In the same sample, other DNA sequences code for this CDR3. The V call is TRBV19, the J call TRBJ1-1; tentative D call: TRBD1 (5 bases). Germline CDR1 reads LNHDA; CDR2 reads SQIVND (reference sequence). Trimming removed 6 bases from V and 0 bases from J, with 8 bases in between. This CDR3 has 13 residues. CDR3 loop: CASRDRVNTEAFF. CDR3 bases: TGTGCCAGTAGAGACAGAGTGAACACTGAAGCTTTCTTT.

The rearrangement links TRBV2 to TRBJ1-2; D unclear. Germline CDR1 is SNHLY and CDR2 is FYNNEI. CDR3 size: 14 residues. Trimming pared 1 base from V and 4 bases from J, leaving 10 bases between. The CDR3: CASSEELVLYGYTF. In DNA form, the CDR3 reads TGTGCCAGCAGTGAAGAGTTAGTCCTCTATGGCTACACCTTC.

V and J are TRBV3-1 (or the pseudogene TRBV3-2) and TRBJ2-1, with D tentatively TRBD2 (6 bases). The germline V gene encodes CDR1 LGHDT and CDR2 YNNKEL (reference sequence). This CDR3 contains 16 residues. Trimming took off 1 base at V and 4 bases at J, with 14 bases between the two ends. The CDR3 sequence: CASSQAFSGLYNEQFF. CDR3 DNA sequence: TGTGCCAGCAGCCAAGCCTTCAGCGGGTTGTACAATGAGCAGTTCTTC.

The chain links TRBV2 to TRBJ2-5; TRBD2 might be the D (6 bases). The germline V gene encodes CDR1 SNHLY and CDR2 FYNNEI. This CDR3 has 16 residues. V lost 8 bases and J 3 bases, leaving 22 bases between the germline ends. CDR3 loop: CASHYRLGLAEETQYF. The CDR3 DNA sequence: TGTGCCAGCCACTACCGCCTGGGACTGGCTGAAGAGACCCAGTACTTC. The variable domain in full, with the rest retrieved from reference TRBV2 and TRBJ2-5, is EPEVTQTPSHQVTQMGQEVILRCVPISNHLYFYWYRQILGQKVEFLVSFYNNEISEKSEIFDDQFSVERPDGSNFTLKIRSTKLEDSAMYFCASHYRLGLAEETQYFGPGTRLLVL.

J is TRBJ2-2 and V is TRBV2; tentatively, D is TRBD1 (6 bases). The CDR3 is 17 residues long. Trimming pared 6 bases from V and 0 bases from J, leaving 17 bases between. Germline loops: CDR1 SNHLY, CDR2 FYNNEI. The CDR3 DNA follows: TGTGCCAGCAGAAAGGACAGATTACCCGCGAACACCGGGGAGCTGTTTTTT. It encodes CASRKDRLPANTGELFF. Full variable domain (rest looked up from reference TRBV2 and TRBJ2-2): EPEVTQTPSHQVTQMGQEVILRCVPISNHLYFYWYRQILGQKVEFLVSFYNNEISEKSEIFDDQFSVERPDGSNFTLKIRSTKLEDSAMYFCASRKDRLPANTGELFFGEGSRLTVL.

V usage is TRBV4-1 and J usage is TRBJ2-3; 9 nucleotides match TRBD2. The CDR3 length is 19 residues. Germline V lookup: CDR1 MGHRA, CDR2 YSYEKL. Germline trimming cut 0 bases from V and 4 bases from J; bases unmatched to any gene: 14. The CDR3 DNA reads TGCGCCAGCAGCCAAGACTCGAAGCGGGGGGCCGCTAACGCAGATACGCAGTATTTT. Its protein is CASSQDSKRGAANADTQYF.

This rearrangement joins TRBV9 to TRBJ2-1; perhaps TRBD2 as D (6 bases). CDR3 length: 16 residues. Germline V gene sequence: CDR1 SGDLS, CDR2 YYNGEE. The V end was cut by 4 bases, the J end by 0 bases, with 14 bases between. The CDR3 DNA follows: TGTGCCAGCAGCCCAGGTCGGGGGAGCTCCTACAATGAGCAGTTCTTC. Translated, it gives CASSPGRGSSYNEQFF.

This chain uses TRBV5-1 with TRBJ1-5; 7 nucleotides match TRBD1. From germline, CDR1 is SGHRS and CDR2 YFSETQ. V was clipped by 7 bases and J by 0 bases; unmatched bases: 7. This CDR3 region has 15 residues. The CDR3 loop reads CASARDSYSNQPQHF. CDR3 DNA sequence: TGCGCCAGCGCCCGGGACAGTTATAGCAATCAGCCCCAGCATTTT.

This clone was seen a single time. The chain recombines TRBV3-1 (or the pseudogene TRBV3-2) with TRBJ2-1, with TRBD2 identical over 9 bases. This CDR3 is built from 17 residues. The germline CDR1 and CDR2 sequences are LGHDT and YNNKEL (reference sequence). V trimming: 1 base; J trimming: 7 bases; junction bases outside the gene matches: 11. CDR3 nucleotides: TGTGCCAGCAGCCAAGTGTTAAGGCGGGGGGGCAGGAATGAGCAGTTCTTC. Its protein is CASSQVLRRGGRNEQFF.

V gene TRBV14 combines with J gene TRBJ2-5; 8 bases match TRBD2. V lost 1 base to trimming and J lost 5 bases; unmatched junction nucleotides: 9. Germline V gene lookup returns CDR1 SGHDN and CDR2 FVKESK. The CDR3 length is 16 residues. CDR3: CASSQAFGGAWETQYF. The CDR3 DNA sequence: TGTGCCAGCAGCCAAGCGTTCGGGGGGGCTTGGGAGACCCAGTACTTC.

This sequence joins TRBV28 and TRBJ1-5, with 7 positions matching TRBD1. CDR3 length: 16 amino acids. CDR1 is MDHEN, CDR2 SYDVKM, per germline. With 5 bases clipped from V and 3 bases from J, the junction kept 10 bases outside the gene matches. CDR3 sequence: CASSTPQGQNNQPQHF. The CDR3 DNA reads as TGTGCCAGCAGTACCCCCCAGGGACAGAACAATCAGCCCCAGCATTTT.

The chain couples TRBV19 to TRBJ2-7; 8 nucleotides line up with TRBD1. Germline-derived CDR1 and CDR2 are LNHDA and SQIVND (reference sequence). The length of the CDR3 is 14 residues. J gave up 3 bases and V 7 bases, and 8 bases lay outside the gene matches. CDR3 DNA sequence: TGTGCCAGTAAGAAAGGGACAGGTGACTACGAGCAGTACTTC. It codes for CASKKGTGDYEQYF. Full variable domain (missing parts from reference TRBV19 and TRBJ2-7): DGGITQSPKYLFRKEGQNVTLSCEQNLNHDAMYWYRQDPGQGLRLIYYSQIVNDFQKGDIAEGYSVSREKKESFPLTVTSAQKNPTAFYLCASKKGTGDYEQYFGPGTRLTVT.

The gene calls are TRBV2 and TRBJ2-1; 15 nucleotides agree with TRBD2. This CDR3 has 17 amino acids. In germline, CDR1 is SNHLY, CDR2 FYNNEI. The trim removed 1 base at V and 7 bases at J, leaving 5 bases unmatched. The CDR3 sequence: CASSEGTSGGARNEQFF. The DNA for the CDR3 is TGTGCCAGCAGTGAAGGGACTAGCGGGGGGGCAAGGAATGAGCAGTTCTTC.